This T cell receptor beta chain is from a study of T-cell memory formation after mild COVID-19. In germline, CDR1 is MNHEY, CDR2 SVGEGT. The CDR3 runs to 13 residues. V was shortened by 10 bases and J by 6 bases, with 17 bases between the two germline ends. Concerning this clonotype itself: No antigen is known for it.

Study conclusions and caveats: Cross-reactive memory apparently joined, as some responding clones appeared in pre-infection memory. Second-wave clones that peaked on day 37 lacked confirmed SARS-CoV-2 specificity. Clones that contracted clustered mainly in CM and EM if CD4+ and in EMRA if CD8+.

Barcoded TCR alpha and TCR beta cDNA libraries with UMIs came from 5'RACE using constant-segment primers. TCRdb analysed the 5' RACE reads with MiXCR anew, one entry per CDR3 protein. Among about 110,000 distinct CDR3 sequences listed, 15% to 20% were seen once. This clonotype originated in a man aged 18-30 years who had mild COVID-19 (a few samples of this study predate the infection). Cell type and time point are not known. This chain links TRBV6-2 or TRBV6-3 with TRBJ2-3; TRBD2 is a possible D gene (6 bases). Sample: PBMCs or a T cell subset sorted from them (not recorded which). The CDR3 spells CATLPGGFDTQYF. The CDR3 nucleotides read TGTGCCACCCTCCCTGGAGGGTTCGATACGCAGTATTTT.